What follows are 15 T cell receptor beta chains derived from one specimen sequenced in a study of T cell responses to AZD1222 COVID-19 vaccine. Assay: immunoSEQ multiplex PCR; the TCRdb copy retains only in-frame clones and omits some. The sample has about 110,000 clones; roughly nine tenths are singletons. Sequencing used peripheral blood, obtained on day 0 of AZD1222 vaccination. The receptor set was obtained from an adult in good health.

This clone was seen once. This rearrangement joins TRBV9 to TRBJ2-1; TRBD2 matches at 8 bases. Germline CDR1 and CDR2: SGDLS and YYNGEE. V shed 0 bases, J shed 3 bases, and the junction held 5 bases outside the gene matches. CDR3 length: 16 residues. CDR3 nucleotide sequence: TGTGCCAGCAGCGTAGCAGGTGCGGGAGGCTACAATGAGCAGTTCTTC. This sequence encodes CASSVAGAGGYNEQFF.

The rearrangement links TRBV30 to TRBJ1-1, with D perhaps matching TRBD1 (5 bases). CDR1 and CDR2 (germline): GTSNPN, SVGIG (reference sequence). This CDR3 spans 14 amino acids. The V end was cut by 4 bases, the J end by 4 bases, with 16 bases between. CDR3 DNA sequence: TGTGCCTGGATCGGGACCTCTGCGGGCACTGAAGCTTTCTTT. Its protein is CAWIGTSAGTEAFF.

The genes are TRBV7-2 and TRBJ1-5; tentative D call: TRBD1 (5 bases). V was trimmed by 5 bases and J by 3 bases, leaving 11 bases between them. Germline-derived CDR1 and CDR2 are SGHTA and FQGNSA. This CDR3 region has 14 residues. The CDR3 protein is CASSLAGDNQPQHF. CDR3 bases: TGTGCCAGCAGCCTTGCGGGGGACAATCAGCCCCAGCATTTT. Together with reference TRBV7-2 and TRBJ1-5, the CDR3 gives the full variable domain: GAGVSQSPSNKVTEKGKDVELRCDPISGHTALYWYRQSLGQGLEFLIYFQGNSAPDKSGLPSDRFSAERTGGSVSTLTIQRTQQEDSAVYLCASSLAGDNQPQHFGDGTRLSIL.

The chain employs TRBV27 and TRBJ1-3, with TRBD1 matching 7 bases. J lost 1 base, V lost 3 bases, and 3 bases had no gene match. Germline CDR1 is MNHEY and CDR2 is SMNVEV (reference sequence). The CDR3 loop spans 15 amino acids. The DNA for the CDR3 is TGTGCCAGCAGTTTCTCGACAGGGTCTGGAAACACCATATATTTT. It specifies CASSFSTGSGNTIYF.

This clone has more than one count but fewer than ten. The CDR3 spells CASSPDGSRAGNTIYF. CDR3 DNA sequence: TGCGCCAGCAGCCCGGACGGTTCACGAGCTGGAAACACCATATATTTT. This rearrangement joins TRBV5-1 to TRBJ1-3, with D hard to call. Per the germline V gene, CDR1 is SGHRS and CDR2 is YFSETQ. The V and J ends lost 4 bases and 2 bases respectively, with 16 bases between them. The CDR3 is 16 amino acids.

The rearrangement links TRBV29-1 to TRBJ1-5, with 8 bases that match TRBD1. From germline, CDR1 is SQVTM and CDR2 ANQGSEA. V shed 6 bases and J 7 bases; nucleotides not matched to a gene: 8. CDR3 size: 13 residues. CDR3 DNA: TGCAGCGTCGAGGACAGGGTGGGACAGCCCCAGCATTTT. Translated, it gives CSVEDRVGQPQHF.

V is TRBV10-1 and J is TRBJ2-1; 9 bases agree with TRBD2. The CDR3 loop spans 15 amino acids. V lost 4 bases, J lost 8 bases, and 9 bases stayed unmatched. The germline gives CDR1 WNHNN, CDR2 SYGVQD (reference sequence). CDR3 DNA sequence: TGCGCCAGCAGTGGACCTAGCGGGAACGCATATGAGCAGTTCTTC. Amino acid sequence: CASSGPSGNAYEQFF.

This sequence joins TRBV2 and TRBJ2-1, with 10 bases identical to TRBD2. The CDR3 totals 15 residues. After removal of 6 bases from V and 2 bases from J, the junction contained 4 bases not matched to a gene. Germline CDR1 is SNHLY and CDR2 is FYNNEI. CDR3 DNA: TGTGCCAGCAGGAGCGGGGGGGCAACCTACAATGAGCAGTTCTTC. The encoded protein is CASRSGGATYNEQFF.

The chain uses TRBV7-9 and TRBJ1-3; tentatively, D is TRBD1 (5 bases). Per the germline V gene, CDR1 is SEHNR and CDR2 is FQNEAQ (reference sequence). V shed 6 bases and J shed 0 bases, with 12 bases lying between them. The CDR3 loop spans 15 amino acids. CDR3 residues: CASRGRQISGNTIYF. In DNA, the CDR3 is TGTGCCAGCAGGGGACGGCAGATCTCTGGAAACACCATATATTTT.

The V gene is TRBV6-5, the J gene TRBJ2-5; 12 bases map to TRBD2. V was pared by 6 bases and J by 7 bases, with 9 bases of the junction left unmatched. This CDR3 has 15 amino acids. CDR1 and CDR2 (germline): MNHEY, SVGAGI. Here the CDR3 DNA reads TGTGCCAGCAGGCCCTCTTCGACTAGCGGGGGGACCCAGTACTTC. Encoded protein: CASRPSSTSGGTQYF.

The V call is TRBV28, the J call TRBJ1-6; D is uncertain. V was trimmed by 8 bases and J by 12 bases, leaving 14 bases between them. This CDR3 is 12 amino acids long. The V gene's germline CDR1 is MDHEN and CDR2 SYDVKM. The CDR3 nucleotides are TGTGCCAGCGCTATTGAGCCTCTACCCCTCCACTTT. As protein: CASAIEPLPLHF. Drawing the rest from reference TRBV28 and TRBJ1-6, the complete variable domain is DVKVTQSSRYLVKRTGEKVFLECVQDMDHENMFWYRQDPGLGLRLIYFSYDVKMKEKGDIPEGYSVSREKKERFSLILESASTNQTSMYLCASAIEPLPLHFGNGTRLTVT.

This rearrangement joins TRBV11-2 to TRBJ2-3; 7 bases fit TRBD2. The length of the CDR3 is 16 residues. Per the germline V gene, CDR1 is SGHAT and CDR2 is FQNNGV. J lost 4 bases, V lost 5 bases, and 12 bases had no gene match. The CDR3 spells CASSPKVAGVADTQYF. The CDR3 coding sequence is TGTGCCAGCAGCCCGAAGGTGGCGGGAGTGGCAGATACGCAGTATTTT.

The rearrangement joins TRBV2 to TRBJ2-5, with D possibly matching TRBD1 (6 bases). V was clipped by 0 bases and J by 1 base, with 9 bases between them. This CDR3 has 15 amino acids. Germline loops: CDR1 SNHLY, CDR2 FYNNEI. The CDR3 region is CASSEAWTVQETQYF. Written as DNA, the CDR3 is TGTGCCAGCAGTGAAGCCTGGACAGTCCAAGAGACCCAGTACTTC.

V gene TRBV2 combines with J gene TRBJ2-7; 8 nucleotides line up with TRBD2. CDR1 and CDR2 from the germline V gene are SNHLY and FYNNEI. The V gene end was trimmed by 8 bases and the J gene end by 2 bases; junction bases not matched to a gene: 5. The CDR3 extends over 13 amino acids. The CDR3 reads CASFSGATYEQYF. CDR3 nucleotide sequence: TGTGCCAGCTTTAGCGGGGCCACCTACGAGCAGTACTTC.

The V gene is TRBV4-3, the J gene TRBJ1-1, with 7 bases fitting TRBD1. The CDR3 has 14 amino acids. Germline V gene lookup returns CDR1 LGHNA and CDR2 YSLEER. V was clipped by 3 bases and J by 8 bases; unmatched bases: 9. CDR3 DNA: TGCGCCAGCAGCCAGACAGGGACCCGAGAGGAAGCTTTCTTT. It specifies CASSQTGTREEAFF.